Listed below are T cell receptor beta chains from one sample, sequenced in a study of cytomegalovirus exposure and HLA in healthy donors. Only in-frame clones appear in the TCRdb table, and some are missing; sequencing was by immunoSEQ multiplex PCR. There are 100,000 to 150,000 clones in the sample; roughly 90% occur only once, and under 2% lies in the top ten. The sequenced sample was PBMCs. The receptors derive from a woman under 30 in good health and CMV-seronegative. Each CDR3 is given without its conserved first and last residue. Part of the rows lack a size; the others show once, few, many or a class for expanded clones.

ASSQDLVGLKQPQH,few,TRBV4-1,14,TRBJ1-5
ASSSRGGRETQY,NA,TRBV7-6,12,TRBJ2-5
ASSLEGHSYEQY,few,TRBV7-9,12,TRBJ2-7
ASSIRPGQGAYEQY,once,TRBV19,14,TRBJ2-7
ASSLAPGAGADTQY,NA,TRBV5-1,14,TRBJ2-3
ASSLTDQDEKLF,once,TRBV27,12,TRBJ1-4
ASSPGTAKGNQPQH,NA,TRBV27,14,TRBJ1-5
ATSRREPSLRGNEQY,NA,TRBV15,15,TRBJ2-7
ASSEGRVQGTSYNEQF,NA,TRBV6-1,16,TRBJ2-1
ASSLEGRYSPLH,NA,TRBV27,12,TRBJ1-6
ASSLGLGQGYGYT,once,TRBV28,13,TRBJ1-2
ASSPRGSGNQPQH,once,TRBV18,13,TRBJ1-5
ASSLVGGDSTYEQY,NA,TRBV7-2,14,TRBJ2-7
ASSLRLPSTDTQY,NA,TRBV5-1,13,TRBJ2-3
ASSERLAFQAF,NA,TRBV6-1,11,TRBJ1-1
ASSQEGSYGYT,NA,TRBV14,11,TRBJ1-2
ASSVSRGSTDTQY,NA,TRBV9,13,TRBJ2-3
ASSLDLVDNGYT,NA,TRBV7-8,12,TRBJ1-2
ASSKQDGEIEKLF,NA,TRBV28,13,TRBJ1-4
ASRQGAGQPQH,NA,TRBV19,11,TRBJ1-5
ASSPMGQGDQPQH,once,TRBV18,13,TRBJ1-5
ASSVDGGAGTQY,NA,TRBV9,12,TRBJ2-5
ASRKDRGNTGELF,once,TRBV5-1,13,TRBJ2-2
ASSLKGAQETQY,NA,TRBV28,12,TRBJ2-5
ASSLENRTGVFNEQF,NA,TRBV10-1,15,TRBJ2-1
ASSVLQGVDSPLH,NA,TRBV6-1,13,TRBJ1-6
ASSYSDSPGYGYT,NA,TRBV6-5,13,TRBJ1-2